This T cell receptor beta chain was recorded in a study of cytotoxic CD8 clonotypes in ibrutinib-treated CLL. Clones were read by immunoSEQ multiplex PCR, and TCRdb kept only the in-frame ones, dropping some. The data hold around 140,000 clones, with around three quarters observed a single time. CDR1 and CDR2 (germline): MDHEN, SYDVKM. The length of the CDR3 is 14 residues. V shed 6 bases and J 1 base; nucleotides not matched to a gene: 4. The V gene is TRBV28, the J gene TRBJ2-5; 8 positions match TRBD2. The receptor comes from a human donor with chronic lymphocytic leukemia. Specimen: PBMCs, collected after 12 months of ibrutinib treatment. The CDR3 coding sequence is TGTGCCAGCAGAAGCGGGGGAAGCCAAGAGACCCAGTACTTC. Translated: CASRSGGSQETQYF.